One and the same sample provided the 6 T cell receptor beta chains below, sequenced in a study of spatial heterogeneity in lung cancer (dated by TCRdb to about 2019). Taken with the paper, the label for time point translates to: blood at routine non-recurrence follow-up after resection. Without any cell sorting, TCR sequencing was performed on whole RNA extracted either from tumor and nontumor lung tissue or from cryopreserved PBMC samples. Receptors were amplified or captured by 5' RACE. Sequencer: NextSeq 500. TCRdb reran the public reads through fastp at Q25 and MiXCR, keeping productive beta chains. All rows with the same CDR3 protein become a single entry with the most common DNA and genes. The sample profile shows 95,000 to 130,000 distinct CDR3 sequences; 9% to 15% of them were found once. The ten largest clones capture roughly 17% of the sample. The material was PBMCs, obtained at follow-up. The receptors shown here come from a male donor with early-stage non-small cell lung cancer.

In its sample, this clonotype was seen many times. The chain uses TRBV4-1 and TRBJ1-6; D is unclear. Deletions cut 0 bases from V and 10 bases from J, with 13 bases between. This CDR3 contains 15 residues. From germline, CDR1 is MGHRA and CDR2 YSYEKL. CDR3 DNA: TGCGCCAGCAGCCAAGAGGGGTTCCAATACTCACCCCTCCACTTT. This gives the protein CASSQEGFQYSPLHF.

This clonotype was detected many times. The V gene is TRBV4-2, the J gene TRBJ1-2; TRBD1 might be the D (6 bases). Germline V gene data show CDR1 as LGHNA and CDR2 as YNFKEQ. V lost 1 base and J lost 5, with 8 bases in between. This CDR3 comprises 13 residues. The CDR3 bases are TGTGCCAGCAGCCAAGCAGGGGAATATGGCTACACCTTC. Translation: CASSQAGEYGYTF.

This clonotype was picked up a small number of times. The rearrangement uses TRBV11-2 and TRBJ2-2; D is unresolved. CDR1 is SGHAT, CDR2 FQNNGV, per germline. CDR3 length: 14 amino acids. V was trimmed by 2 bases and J by 1 base, leaving 5 bases between them. The CDR3 loop is CASSLRQNTGELFF. The CDR3 coding sequence is TGTGCCAGCAGCTTAAGACAGAACACCGGGGAGCTGTTTTTT.

This clonotype has at least ten counts. J is TRBJ1-1 and V is TRBV20-1; D is undetermined. In germline, CDR1 is DFQATT, CDR2 SNEGSKA (reference sequence). The CDR3 loop spans 11 amino acids. V was shortened by 5 bases and J by 7 bases, with 11 bases between the two germline ends. The CDR3: CSAATALEAFF. The CDR3, as DNA: TGCAGTGCTGCGACGGCCCTTGAAGCTTTCTTT.

This clonotype was detected ten times or more. The chain has TRBV4-2 and TRBJ1-1; D unresolved. Trimming pared 1 base from V and 1 base from J, leaving 4 bases between. Germline V CDR1 and CDR2: LGHNA, YNFKEQ. This CDR3 spans 13 amino acids. CDR3 nucleotide sequence: TGTGCCAGCAGCCAAGTCGGGAACACTGAAGCTTTCTTT. Translation gives CASSQVGNTEAFF.

This clonotype was detected many times. The rearrangement links TRBV28 to TRBJ1-6, with 9 bases matching TRBD1. CDR3 length equals 15 residues. Germline values: CDR1 MDHEN, CDR2 SYDVKM. The junction had 6 bases not matched to a gene; V was cut back by 5 bases and J by 7 bases. The CDR3 here is CASSRGTGRNSPLHF. The CDR3 DNA reads as TGTGCCAGCAGTCGGGGGACAGGGAGAAATTCACCCCTCCACTTT. The entire variable domain, with the rest obtained from reference TRBV28 and TRBJ1-6, is as follows: DVKVTQSSRYLVKRTGEKVFLECVQDMDHENMFWYRQDPGLGLRLIYFSYDVKMKEKGDIPEGYSVSREKKERFSLILESASTNQTSMYLCASSRGTGRNSPLHFGNGTRLTVT.